The sequence of this T cell receptor beta chain was determined in a study of OX40 agonist ivuxolimab in advanced cancers. Study-wide background: Patients with hepatocellular carcinoma, melanoma, renal cell or head and neck cancer made up the dose-escalation patients. Whole-study findings and limits: There were, on average, more expanded clones in CD8+ T cells than in CD4+. Determination of antigen specificity was not performed for the expanded peripheral T cells.

Assay used: immunoSEQ multiplex PCR; TCRdb lists only in-frame clones, some missing. Of roughly 80,000 clones listed, 65% to 90% were seen once; the top ten hold 1.5% to 2%. Details on this clone: Its antigen is not known.

This specimen was CD4+ or CD8+ T cells sorted from blood, taken in a trial of the OX40 agonist ivuxolimab. The TCR comes from an adult with an advanced solid tumor such as melanoma, head and neck, liver or kidney cancer.

DNA for the CDR3: TGTGCCATCAGTCCTACTAGCGGGGGAGAAGAGACCCAGTACTTC. It specifies CAISPTSGGEETQYF. This chain joins TRBV10-3 and TRBJ2-5; TRBD2 matches at 11 bases. V shed 5 bases, J shed 3 bases, and the junction held 5 bases outside the gene matches. The CDR3 runs to 15 residues. In germline, CDR1 is ENHRY, CDR2 SYGVKD.